What follows are 27 T cell receptor beta chains derived from one specimen sequenced in a study of beta chain features in type 1 diabetes. General study findings and limits: The study found moderately but significantly shorter TCRB CDR3s in all four CD4+ subsets of Type 1 diabetes patients.

Since all of the isolated RNA was reverse transcribed, expressed TCRB transcripts were what got sequenced. Data came from immunoSEQ multiplex PCR; TCRdb stores just in-frame clones and leaves some out. The sample holds 300,000 to 350,000 clones, around 9% seen once. The antigens of these receptors remain unknown. Input material: central memory CD4+ T cells from blood. Receptors were obtained from a man between 25 and 39 years old with type 1 diabetes.

The table lists this clone with a few counts. The V and J genes are TRBV7-2 and TRBJ1-2; D is unresolved. Looked up from germline, CDR1 is SGHTA and CDR2 is FQGNSA. The CDR3 runs to 12 residues. V gave up 6 bases and J gave up 7 bases, with 12 bases separating them. CDR3 DNA: TGTGCCAGCAGGAGCTCACGGGGTGGCTACACCTTC. Residues: CASRSSRGGYTF.

The chain links TRBV15 to TRBJ1-3, with D possibly being TRBD1 (6 bases). The V end lost 3 bases, the J end lost 1 base, and 10 bases lay between the germline ends. Germline-derived CDR1 and CDR2 are LNHNV and YYDKDF (reference sequence). The length of the CDR3 is 15 residues. CDR3 sequence (DNA): TGTGCCACCAGCAGCGGGACATCTTCTGGAAACACCATATATTTT. This gives the protein CATSSGTSSGNTIYF.

This clone was observed a handful of times. V and J are TRBV7-2 and TRBJ2-7, with 9 bases identical to TRBD2. CDR3 length: 14 residues. Losses at the gene ends were 2 bases for V and 9 bases for J; bases not matched to a gene: 8. Germline V gives CDR1 SGHTA, CDR2 FQGNSA. The CDR3 coding sequence is TGTGCCAGCAGCTTATTAGGGACTAGCCCCTTGCAGTACTTC. Translated, it gives CASSLLGTSPLQYF.

Here the CDR3 reads CASSPDFVGTLRGEQYF. As DNA, the CDR3 is TGTGCCAGCAGCCCGGATTTCGTGGGGACCCTAAGAGGGGAGCAGTACTTC. The chain joins TRBV7-9 to TRBJ2-7; D may correspond to TRBD1 or TRBD2 (5 bases each). There are 17 residues in the CDR3. Germline CDR1 reads SEHNR; CDR2 reads FQNEAQ (reference sequence). V was pared by 5 bases and J by 7 bases, with 27 bases between.

In this sample, this clone turned up a few times. The chain links TRBV10-3 to TRBJ2-1; D not certain. The CDR3 spans 15 residues. Germline values: CDR1 ENHRY, CDR2 SYGVKD. V dropped 4 bases and J dropped 10 bases, with 20 bases sitting between them. CDR3 sequence (DNA): TGTGCCATCAGTGGCCGGGCCGGCGCTGTGTACGAGCAGTTCTTC. This translates into CAISGRAGAVYEQFF.

The rearrangement joins TRBV2 to TRBJ1-6; a weak D match, TRBD1 (5 bases). Germline V gives CDR1 SNHLY, CDR2 FYNNEI. The CDR3 is 15 amino acids. The V end was cut by 3 bases, the J end by 8 bases, with 14 bases between. The CDR3 DNA sequence: TGTGCCAGCAGTGATCAGTCCCAGACAGATTCACCCCTCCACTTT. Protein sequence: CASSDQSQTDSPLHF.

The gene calls are TRBV7-2 and TRBJ2-2; D unresolved. The CDR3 consists of 13 residues. The V end lost 5 bases, the J end lost 6 bases, and 10 bases lay between the germline ends. Germline-derived CDR1 and CDR2 are SGHTA and FQGNSA. The CDR3 coding sequence is TGTGCCAGCAGCACCCGGGTAGCCGGGGAGCTGTTTTTT. Its translation: CASSTRVAGELFF.

The chain uses TRBV4-3 and TRBJ2-4, with D unclear. V lost 3 bases to trimming and J lost 7 bases, with 10 bases between them. CDR3 size: 13 residues. Germline V lookup: CDR1 LGHNA, CDR2 YSLEER. The CDR3 spells CASSQGTWNIQYF. The CDR3 coding sequence is TGCGCCAGCAGCCAGGGAACCTGGAACATTCAGTACTTC.

In its sample, this clone was seen a few times. V usage is TRBV6-1 and J usage is TRBJ1-1; D ambiguous. Trimming took off 8 bases at V and 5 bases at J, with 9 bases between the two ends. The CDR3 runs 11 residues. Germline V lookup: CDR1 MNHNS, CDR2 SASEGT. CDR3 sequence: CASGSWTEAFF. In nucleotides, the CDR3 is TGTGCCAGCGGTAGTTGGACTGAAGCTTTCTTT.

The chain combines TRBV21-1 with TRBJ2-5. TRBV21-1 is given as a pseudogene. The CDR3 covers 15 residues. The chain's CDR3 is CASSSGPTRGETQYF. DNA of the CDR3: TGTGCCAGCAGCTCCGGGCCGACTAGGGGGGAGACCCAGTACTTC.

This clone has a handful of counts. This chain uses TRBV5-1 with TRBJ1-2; no clear D gene. Trimming took off 0 bases at V and 7 bases at J, with 10 bases between the two ends. Per the germline V gene, CDR1 is SGHRS and CDR2 is YFSETQ. The CDR3 extends over 13 amino acids. CDR3 sequence reads: CASSLVLDSGYTF. The CDR3 DNA is TGCGCCAGCAGCTTGGTGTTAGATTCTGGCTACACCTTC.

This clone has a handful of counts. V gene TRBV6-5 combines with J gene TRBJ2-7; possibly TRBD1 for D (5 bases). Trimming took off 2 bases at V and 6 bases at J, with 11 bases between the two ends. CDR3 length: 13 amino acids. Per germline, CDR1 MNHEY and CDR2 SVGAGI. CDR3 loop: CASSYGRVVEQYF. The CDR3 DNA follows: TGTGCCAGCAGTTACGGCAGGGTGGTCGAGCAGTACTTC.

This clone was found a few times. The V gene is TRBV11-2, the J gene TRBJ2-3; D ambiguous. CDR3 length equals 14 residues. Germline V lookup: CDR1 SGHAT, CDR2 FQNNGV. Trimming removed 3 bases from V and 2 bases from J, with 9 bases in between. CDR3 nucleotide sequence: TGTGCCAGCAGCTTGGCACTACTCACAGATACGCAGTATTTT. Translating gives CASSLALLTDTQYF. Full variable domain (missing parts from reference TRBV11-2 and TRBJ2-3): EAGVAQSPRYKIIEKRQSVAFWCNPISGHATLYWYQQILGQGPKLLIQFQNNGVVDDSQLPKDRFSAERLKGVDSTLKIQPAKLEDSAVYLCASSLALLTDTQYFGPGTRLTVL.

CDR3 nucleotide sequence: TGCGCCAGCAGCCCGGCGGGGGGAAGAAACTACGAGCAGTACTTC. Protein product: CASSPAGGRNYEQYF. This sequence joins TRBV5-1 and TRBJ2-7; the match to TRBD2 covers 8 bases. CDR1 is SGHRS, CDR2 YFSETQ, per germline. The CDR3 extends over 15 amino acids. V shed 4 bases and J 3 bases; nucleotides not matched to a gene: 9.

V is TRBV9 and J is TRBJ2-1, with 9 bases matching TRBD2. This CDR3 spans 15 amino acids. V gave up 4 bases and J gave up 8 bases; unmatched junction bases: 10. CDR1 and CDR2 (germline): SGDLS, YYNGEE. CDR3 loop: CASSPGLAGLDEQFF. The CDR3 DNA follows: TGTGCCAGCAGCCCCGGGCTAGCGGGGTTAGATGAGCAGTTCTTC.

There are a few counts of this clone. The rearrangement uses TRBV18 and TRBJ2-3, with D unclear. This CDR3 is built from 12 residues. The V and J ends lost 6 bases and 4 bases respectively, with 8 bases between them. Germline V gene lookup returns CDR1 KGHSH and CDR2 LQKENI. The CDR3 region has the DNA TGTGCCAGCTCCTCGGCTTCAGATACGCAGTATTTT. Translating gives CASSSASDTQYF.

This clone has more than one count but fewer than ten. V usage is TRBV9 and J usage is TRBJ1-1; tentative D call: TRBD1 (6 bases). V lost 2 bases and J 4 bases, leaving 15 bases between the germline ends. Germline CDR1 reads SGDLS; CDR2 reads YYNGEE. CDR3 length: 15 amino acids. The CDR3 coding sequence is TGTGCCAGCAGCGTCTTGGACAGTCGGGGCACTGAAGCTTTCTTT. Its translation is CASSVLDSRGTEAFF.

V and J are TRBV9 and TRBJ1-1, with a weak D call TRBD1 (5 bases). Germline-derived CDR1 and CDR2 are SGDLS and YYNGEE. V lost 4 bases and J 1 base, leaving 14 bases between the germline ends. This CDR3 region has 15 residues. The CDR3 nucleotides are TGTGCCAGCAGCCCTACTCCCACAGGGAACACTGAAGCTTTCTTT. Protein sequence: CASSPTPTGNTEAFF.

The chain employs TRBV5-1 and TRBJ2-7; the match to TRBD2 covers 9 bases. Germline values: CDR1 SGHRS, CDR2 YFSETQ. CDR3 length: 16 amino acids. Germline trimming cut 1 base from V and 4 bases from J; bases unmatched to any gene: 9. As DNA, the CDR3 is TGCGCCAGCAGCTTGTTCGCTAGCGGGGCTAGTTACGAGCAGTACTTC. Translated: CASSLFASGASYEQYF.

The chain couples TRBV6-1 to TRBJ2-7; 10 nucleotides align to TRBD1. Unmatched junction bases numbered 6, after V lost 5 bases and J lost 5 bases. The V gene's germline CDR1 is MNHNS and CDR2 SASEGT. There are 14 residues in the CDR3. The CDR3, as DNA: TGTGCCAGCAGTCGCCGGGACAGGGGCGACGAGCAGTACTTC. Translated, it gives CASSRRDRGDEQYF.

This clone came up a few times. The rearrangement uses TRBV10-3 and TRBJ2-1; TRBD2 is a possible D gene (6 bases). The V gene lost 0 bases and the J gene lost 4 bases, with 10 bases spanning the gap. The CDR3 contains 15 residues. Germline V gene lookup returns CDR1 ENHRY and CDR2 SYGVKD. The CDR3 loop is CAISESGAGYNEQFF. The CDR3 DNA is TGTGCCATCAGTGAGTCTGGGGCGGGGTACAATGAGCAGTTCTTC.

The CDR3 nucleotides read TGTGCCAGTAGTATACAACAATGGAATGAGCAGTTCTTC. Translated, it gives CASSIQQWNEQFF. The chain couples TRBV19 to TRBJ2-1; D ambiguous. CDR1 LNHDA and CDR2 SQIVND come from the germline V gene (reference sequence). The CDR3 has 13 amino acids. The ends were cut back, 2 bases at V and 7 bases at J, with 9 bases in the middle.

This clone was detected only a few times. The chain employs TRBV6-5 and TRBJ1-1; unclear D gene. V was cut by 1 base and J by 0 bases, with 9 bases left in between. CDR1 and CDR2 from the germline V gene are MNHEY and SVGAGI. The CDR3 covers 15 residues. CDR3 amino acids: CASSYYPTMNTEAFF. In nucleotides, the CDR3 is TGTGCCAGCAGTTACTACCCCACAATGAACACTGAAGCTTTCTTT.

This sequence joins TRBV5-1 and TRBJ2-2; 8 nucleotides match TRBD1. This CDR3 has 15 amino acids. Trimming at V came to 6 bases and at J to 1 base, leaving 5 bases not matched to a gene. Germline V gene data show CDR1 as SGHRS and CDR2 as YFSETQ. The CDR3 is CASNWGQVNTGELFF. The CDR3 DNA follows: TGCGCCAGCAACTGGGGACAGGTGAACACCGGGGAGCTGTTTTTT. The complete variable domain, with remaining parts taken from reference TRBV5-1 and TRBJ2-2, reads KAGVTQTPRYLIKTRGQQVTLSCSPISGHRSVSWYQQTPGQGLQFLFEYFSETQRNKGNFPGRFSGRQFSNSRSEMNVSTLELGDSALYLCASNWGQVNTGELFFGEGSRLTVL.

The chain joins TRBV7-2 to TRBJ1-4; D perhaps matches TRBD1 (6 bases). CDR3 size: 14 residues. Germline V gene lookup returns CDR1 SGHTA and CDR2 FQGNSA. The germline V and J ends were trimmed by 8 bases and 5 bases, with 15 bases remaining between them. The CDR3 protein is CASSGAILNEKLFF. CDR3 DNA: TGTGCCAGCTCGGGGGCGATCCTAAATGAAAAACTGTTTTTT.

This clone showed up just a few times. The chain joins TRBV11-2 to TRBJ2-1; TRBD1 matches 8 bases. CDR1 and CDR2 (germline): SGHAT, FQNNGV. The CDR3 is 16 residues long. The V gene end was trimmed by 0 bases and the J gene end by 8 bases; junction bases not matched to a gene: 9. This chain's CDR3 is CASSLDHAGGVDEQFF. The CDR3 nucleotides are TGTGCCAGCAGCTTAGATCACGCAGGGGGCGTCGATGAGCAGTTCTTC.

This clone was seen only a few times. The chain is built from TRBV6-6 and TRBJ1-1; D is ambiguous. Germline V gene data show CDR1 as MNHNY and CDR2 as SVGAGI (reference sequence). Trimming removed 7 bases from V and 6 bases from J, with 15 bases in between. This CDR3 spans 13 amino acids. The CDR3 DNA follows: TGTGCCAGCAACGGGTTCCTGAGCGCTGAAGCTTTCTTT. This sequence encodes CASNGFLSAEAFF.